The rows below give T cell receptor beta chains drawn from one sample of a study of blood T cell repertoires in COVID-19. The method was immunoSEQ multiplex PCR; TCRdb's version includes in-frame clones alone and lacks a portion of them. Here the sample spans 250,000 to 350,000 clones, approximately 85% being singletons. Specimen: PBMCs or T cells enriched from blood (not recorded which). These receptor sequences come from a woman under 40 who had recovered from COVID-19. Both conserved end residues are trimmed from each CDR3.

v_call,j_call,cdr3_aa
TRBV7-2,TRBJ2-1,ASKGQGAYNEQF
TRBV7-9,TRBJ2-7,ASSLFHSRTPMGYEQY
TRBV28,TRBJ1-5,ASSYGAGNQPQH
TRBV27,TRBJ1-2,ASSLARGQNYGYT
TRBV19,TRBJ1-2,ASKSFDRTNYGYT
TRBV3-1/TRBV3-2,TRBJ1-2,ASSHTGTGGLANYGYT
TRBV27,TRBJ2-7,ASRGQGAYEQY
TRBV29-1,TRBJ2-6,SVEQGNAGANVLT
TRBV2,TRBJ1-5,ASCAGMTSNQPQH
TRBV15,TRBJ1-4,ATSAQVATNEKLF
TRBV19,TRBJ2-7,ASSASGATYEQY
TRBV10-3,TRBJ1-2,AISGGGAELANYGYT
TRBV3-1/TRBV3-2,TRBJ2-7,ASSPGTSGYYVLEQY
TRBV25-1,TRBJ1-1,ASSSGTAFITNTEAF
TRBV27,TRBJ1-2,ASSSGVAAGGYT
TRBV25-1,TRBJ1-1,ASSGNSLGNTEAF
TRBV5-1,TRBJ2-5,ASSPPWTGDRETQY
TRBV9,TRBJ2-7,ASSVEASGSYEQY
TRBV18,TRBJ1-4,ASSPLPSTGNPVLF
TRBV5-1,TRBJ1-6,ASSFSQGDSPLH
TRBV20-1,TRBJ1-5,SASQGAVGNQPQH
TRBV27,TRBJ2-3,ASSPTPGGDTQY
TRBV29-1,TRBJ1-2,SVDRQAVGGYT
TRBV5-4,TRBJ1-1,ASSTGLGDTEAF
TRBV7-3,TRBJ2-1,ASSPISGSEQF
TRBV15,TRBJ2-7,ATSRDFGQRYEQY
TRBV28,TRBJ1-3,ASSSNRDSGNTIY
TRBV7-8,TRBJ1-3,ASSSQGRDRNTIY
TRBV7-9,TRBJ2-7,ASSLDVQVQEQY
TRBV27,TRBJ2-7,ASSFGQSYEQY